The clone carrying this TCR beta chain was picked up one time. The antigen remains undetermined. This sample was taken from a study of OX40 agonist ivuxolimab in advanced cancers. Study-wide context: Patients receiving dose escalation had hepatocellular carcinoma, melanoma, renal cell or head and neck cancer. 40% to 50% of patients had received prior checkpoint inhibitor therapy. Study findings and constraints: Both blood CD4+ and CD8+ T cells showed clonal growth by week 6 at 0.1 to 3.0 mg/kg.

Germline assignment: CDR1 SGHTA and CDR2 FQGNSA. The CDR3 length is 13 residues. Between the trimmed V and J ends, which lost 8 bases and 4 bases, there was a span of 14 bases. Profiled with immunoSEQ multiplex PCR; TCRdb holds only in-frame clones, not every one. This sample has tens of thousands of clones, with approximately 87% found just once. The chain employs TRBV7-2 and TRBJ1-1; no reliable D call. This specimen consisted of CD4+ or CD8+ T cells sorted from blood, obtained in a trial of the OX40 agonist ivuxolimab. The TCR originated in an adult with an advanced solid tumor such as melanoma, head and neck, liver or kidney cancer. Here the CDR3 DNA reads TGTGCCAGCGCGGGGTCGGTGGGCACTGAAGCTTTCTTT. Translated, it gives CASAGSVGTEAFF.